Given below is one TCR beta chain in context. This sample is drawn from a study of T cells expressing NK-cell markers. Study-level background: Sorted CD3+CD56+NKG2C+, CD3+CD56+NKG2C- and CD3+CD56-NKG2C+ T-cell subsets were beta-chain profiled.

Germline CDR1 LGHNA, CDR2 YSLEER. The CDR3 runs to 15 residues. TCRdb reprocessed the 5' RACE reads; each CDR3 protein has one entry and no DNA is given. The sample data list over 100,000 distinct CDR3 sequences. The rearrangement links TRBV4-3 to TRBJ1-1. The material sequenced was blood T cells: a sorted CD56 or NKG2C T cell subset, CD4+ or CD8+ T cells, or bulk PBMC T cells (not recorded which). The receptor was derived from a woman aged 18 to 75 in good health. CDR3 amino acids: CASSQGVVQNTEAFF.